This T cell receptor (beta chain) was sequenced in a study of cytomegalovirus exposure and HLA in healthy donors. Broader study findings: While the bulk of TCR sequences proved rare, some public TCRs turned up in many donors. The only immune exposure information that was available was CMV serostatus.

A note on this clone: No antigen is known for it.

The PCR contained 60 Vbeta and 13 Jbeta primers. Measured with immunoSEQ multiplex PCR; TCRdb has only the in-frame clones, and not every one. This sample's table reports some 130,000 clones. The V gene lost 10 bases and the J gene lost 7 bases, with 16 bases spanning the gap. This CDR3 has 12 residues. In germline, CDR1 is SEHNR, CDR2 FQNEAQ (reference sequence). V and J are TRBV7-9 and TRBJ1-1; TRBD1 is a possible D gene (5 bases). Specimen: PBMCs. The sequence was collected from a woman aged 40-49 years in good health and CMV-seropositive. CDR3 sequence: CAISPGVSEAFF. CDR3 in DNA: TGTGCCATCTCCCCGGGGGTGAGTGAAGCTTTCTTT.